These T cell receptor beta chains were read from a single sample in a study of CD8 T cells in Susac syndrome. TCRdb re-called the immunoSEQ multiplex PCR reads with MiXCR, one entry per CDR3 protein. This table holds 150,000 to 160,000 distinct CDR3 sequences, about 95% found once. Material: CD4+ T cells from PBMCs. The receptors derive from a human donor with Susac syndrome. The CDR3 runs from the conserved cysteine through the conserved F or W. The order of the fields is D gene, clone size, V gene, J gene, CDR3 DNA, CDR3 protein. D genes are given only for firm matches. Some rows mark clone size as missing; the rest say once, few, many or name a class of expanded clone.

D: TRBD1; size: NA; V: TRBV6-1; J: TRBJ1-4; DNA: TGTGCCAGCAGCCCCGGGACAGGGGTATTTAATGAAAAACTGTTTTTT; CDR3: CASSPGTGVFNEKLFF
D: TRBD1; size: NA; V: TRBV9; J: TRBJ2-7; DNA: TGTGCCAGCAGCTTAACGGGACAGGGCTACGAGCAGTACTTC; CDR3: CASSLTGQGYEQYF
D: NA; size: few; V: TRBV7-2; J: TRBJ1-1; DNA: TGTGCCAGCAGCTTACGGGCTAACACTGAAGCTTTCTTT; CDR3: CASSLRANTEAFF
D: NA; size: NA; V: TRBV18; J: TRBJ1-2; DNA: TGTGCCAGCTCACCTTCCTCCCAAGAATATGGCTACACCTTC; CDR3: CASSPSSQEYGYTF
D: NA; size: once; V: TRBV12-3/TRBV12-4; J: TRBJ1-2; DNA: TGTGCCAGCAGTCCGGACCTGAACTATGGCTACACCTTC; CDR3: CASSPDLNYGYTF
D: NA; size: NA; V: TRBV29-1; J: TRBJ2-3; DNA: TGCAGCGTTCGACTAAGAGGGGGACGCACAGATACGCAGTATTTT; CDR3: CSVRLRGGRTDTQYF
D: NA; size: NA; V: TRBV27; J: TRBJ1-5; DNA: TGTGCCAGCAGTTTATTGGGGGGGGTCCAGCCCCAGCATTTT; CDR3: CASSLLGGVQPQHF
D: NA; size: NA; V: TRBV7-2; J: TRBJ2-3; DNA: TGTGCCAGCACCCTAGTTGGGGGGCTAAGCACAGATACGCAGTATTTT; CDR3: CASTLVGGLSTDTQYF
D: NA; size: NA; V: TRBV15; J: TRBJ1-2; DNA: TGTGCCACCAGCAGGACTGGACTAAACTATGGCTACACCTTC; CDR3: CATSRTGLNYGYTF
D: TRBD1; size: NA; V: TRBV27; J: TRBJ1-1; DNA: TGTGCCAGCAGTTCGAACAGGGGGGGGAACACTGAAGCTTTCTTT; CDR3: CASSSNRGGNTEAFF
D: NA; size: NA; V: TRBV3-1; J: TRBJ2-1; DNA: TGTGCCAGCAGCCAAGATGAGATCAGGAATGAGCAGTTCTTC; CDR3: CASSQDEIRNEQFF
D: TRBD1; size: NA; V: TRBV18; J: TRBJ2-2; DNA: TGTGCCAGCTCACCACCCACAGGGGGCACGGGCACCGGGGAGCTGTTTTTT; CDR3: CASSPPTGGTGTGELFF
D: NA; size: NA; V: TRBV27; J: TRBJ2-7; DNA: TGTGCAAGCCAAGGGAGCTCCTACGAGCAGTACTTC; CDR3: CASQGSSYEQYF
D: NA; size: NA; V: TRBV7-2; J: TRBJ2-7; DNA: TGTGCCAGCAGCTTCGCTAGCGTCTCCTACGAGCAGTACTTC; CDR3: CASSFASVSYEQYF
D: NA; size: NA; V: TRBV27; J: TRBJ2-6; DNA: TGTGCCAGCCGGTCACCAGGCTCTGGGGCCAACGTCCTGACTTTC; CDR3: CASRSPGSGANVLTF
D: TRBD1; size: NA; V: TRBV29-1; J: TRBJ2-3; DNA: TGCAGCGTCTTACAGGGGAACACAGATACGCAGTATTTT; CDR3: CSVLQGNTDTQYF
D: NA; size: NA; V: TRBV20-1; J: TRBJ2-2; DNA: TGCAGTGCTAGAGAAGAAGGCCGCCAGAACGGGGAGCTGTTTTTT; CDR3: CSAREEGRQNGELFF
D: TRBD1; size: NA; V: TRBV5-1; J: TRBJ1-4; DNA: TGCGCCAGCACCCCCGGGACAGGGAAAGAAAAACTGTTTTTT; CDR3: CASTPGTGKEKLFF
D: NA; size: NA; V: TRBV6-2/TRBV6-3; J: TRBJ2-7; DNA: TGTGCCAGCAGGCAAGGGGCAGAGGCGGTCTACGAGCAGTACTTC; CDR3: CASRQGAEAVYEQYF
D: NA; size: NA; V: TRBV9; J: TRBJ2-7; DNA: TGTGCCAGCAGCACCCGGGCTAGCAGCGACGAGCAGTACTTC; CDR3: CASSTRASSDEQYF
D: NA; size: NA; V: TRBV7-2; J: TRBJ2-5; DNA: TGTGCCAGCAGCCGGGCCTGGGGAGAGACCCAGTACTTC; CDR3: CASSRAWGETQYF